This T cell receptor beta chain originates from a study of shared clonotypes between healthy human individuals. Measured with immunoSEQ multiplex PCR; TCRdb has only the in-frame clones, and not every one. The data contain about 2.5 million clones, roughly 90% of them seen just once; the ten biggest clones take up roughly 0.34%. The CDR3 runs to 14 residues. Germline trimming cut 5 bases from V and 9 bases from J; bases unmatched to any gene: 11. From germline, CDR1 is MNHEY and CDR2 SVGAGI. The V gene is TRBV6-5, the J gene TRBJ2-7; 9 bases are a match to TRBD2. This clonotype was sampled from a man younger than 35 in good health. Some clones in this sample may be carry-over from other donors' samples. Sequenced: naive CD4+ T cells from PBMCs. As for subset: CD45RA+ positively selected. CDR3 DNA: TGTGCCAGCAGTGCAGGGAGACTAGCGGTGGGGCAGTACTTC. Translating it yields CASSAGRLAVGQYF.